Below are 19 T cell receptor beta chains sequenced from a single sample in a study of control samples from healthy donors and cancer patients. Here immunoSEQ multiplex PCR was the method, and the copy in TCRdb shows in-frame clones only, minus some. The data show about 180,000 clones, almost 90% seen once. Sequences were obtained from blood. The receptors here all came from a woman in her forties or fifties in good health.

J is TRBJ1-6 and V is TRBV24-1; the D is unclear. CDR3 length: 14 residues. The V and J ends lost 3 bases and 7 bases respectively, with 9 bases between them. Germline CDR1 KGHDR, CDR2 SFDVKD. The CDR3 sequence: CATSDPRKNSPLHF. The CDR3 bases are TGTGCCACCAGTGATCCACGAAAGAATTCACCCCTCCACTTT.

This clone appeared a few times. The CDR3 nucleotides are TGCGCCAGCAGCCAAGGGTACAGTTTGAACACTGAAGCTTTCTTT. Its translation is CASSQGYSLNTEAFF. V and J are TRBV4-3 and TRBJ1-1; D remains unclear. The CDR3 runs to 15 residues. With 1 base removed from V and 0 bases from J, the gap between germline ends came to 9 bases. The germline gives CDR1 LGHNA, CDR2 YSLEER.

This sequence joins TRBV21-1 and TRBJ2-3; the table's D call, TRBD2, was not checked against the DNA. TRBV21-1 is recorded as a pseudogene. This CDR3 has 19 amino acids. Written as DNA, the CDR3 is TGTGCCAGCAGCAAAATGGGACTAGCGGGGGAGGAAGGGGAGGGTACGCAGTATTTT. It yields the protein CASSKMGLAGEEGEGTQYF.

The rearrangement joins TRBV2 to TRBJ2-6; D gene uncertain. The CDR3 contains 12 residues. CDR1 is SNHLY, CDR2 FYNNEI, per germline. V was trimmed by 7 bases and J by 2 bases, leaving 3 bases between them. This CDR3 is CASNPGANVLTF. The CDR3 DNA follows: TGTGCCAGCAACCCTGGGGCCAACGTCCTGACTTTC.

The chain links TRBV6-5 to TRBJ2-2; a possible D gene is TRBD1 (6 bases). V dropped 6 bases and J dropped 4 bases, with 15 bases sitting between them. CDR1 and CDR2 from the germline V gene are MNHEY and SVGAGI. The CDR3 runs to 15 residues. CDR3 region: CASRILTGATGELFF. CDR3 nucleotide sequence: TGTGCCAGCAGGATTTTGACAGGAGCCACCGGGGAGCTGTTTTTT.

CDR3 residues: CASSQDRGLSNQPQHF. The CDR3 DNA sequence: TGCGCCAGCAGCCAAGACAGGGGTTTAAGCAATCAGCCCCAGCATTTT. The rearrangement uses TRBV4-3 and TRBJ1-5; perhaps TRBD1 as D (6 bases). This CDR3 region has 16 residues. From germline, CDR1 is LGHNA and CDR2 YSLEER. Trimming shortened V by 0 bases and J by 1 base, and 10 bases separated the two germline ends.

This chain links TRBV18 with TRBJ1-1, with a tentative D call TRBD1 (6 bases). V was shortened by 3 bases and J by 4 bases, with 21 bases between the two germline ends. This CDR3 is 17 amino acids long. The germline V gene encodes CDR1 KGHSH and CDR2 LQKENI. The CDR3: CASSPTRGLGTSTEAFF. The DNA for the CDR3 is TGTGCCAGCTCACCGACCAGGGGATTGGGAACGAGCACTGAAGCTTTCTTT.

In DNA, the CDR3 is TGCGCCAGCAGCTTGGCTGGGGTTCATTATAATTCACCCCTCCACTTT. Translation: CASSLAGVHYNSPLHF. The V call is TRBV5-1, the J call TRBJ1-6; D not certain. Germline CDR1 reads SGHRS; CDR2 reads YFSETQ. Trimming cost V 0 bases and J 4 bases, with 11 bases left between them. The CDR3 length is 16 residues.

This chain uses TRBV6-5 with TRBJ1-5; tentatively, D is TRBD1 (6 bases). Germline lookup yields CDR1 MNHEY and CDR2 SVGAGI. The V end lost 2 bases, the J end lost 7 bases, and 15 bases lay between the germline ends. The CDR3 extends over 15 amino acids. The CDR3 DNA follows: TGTGCCAGCAGTTACAGTTACAGGGCGCGGCAGCCCCAGCATTTT. This codes for CASSYSYRARQPQHF.

V gene TRBV30 combines with J gene TRBJ2-7; no reliable D call. The germline CDR1 and CDR2 sequences are GTSNPN and SVGIG (reference sequence). Trimming stripped 4 bases from V and 3 bases from J, with 10 bases between. This CDR3 is 12 amino acids long. Here the CDR3 reads CAWNRPNYEQYF. CDR3 coding DNA: TGTGCCTGGAACAGACCGAACTACGAGCAGTACTTC.

This sequence joins TRBV19 and TRBJ2-5, with a weak D call TRBD2 (6 bases). Germline loops: CDR1 LNHDA, CDR2 SQIVND (reference sequence). CDR3 length: 14 amino acids. The ends were cut back, 6 bases at V and 3 bases at J, with 14 bases in the middle. The CDR3 reads CASRRDFGEETQYF. CDR3 DNA: TGTGCCAGTAGACGGGACTTCGGGGAAGAGACCCAGTACTTC. The whole variable domain, remainder taken from reference TRBV19 and TRBJ2-5, is DGGITQSPKYLFRKEGQNVTLSCEQNLNHDAMYWYRQDPGQGLRLIYYSQIVNDFQKGDIAEGYSVSREKKESFPLTVTSAQKNPTAFYLCASRRDFGEETQYFGPGTRLLVL.

The chain couples TRBV5-4 to TRBJ2-7, with TRBD2 matching over 9 bases. V gave up 0 bases and J gave up 0 bases; unmatched junction bases: 4. CDR3 length equals 16 residues. The germline V gene encodes CDR1 SGHNT and CDR2 YYREEE (reference sequence). Here the CDR3 DNA reads TGTGCCAGCAGCTTGGTTGGTAGCGGGAGCTCCTACGAGCAGTACTTC. This codes for CASSLVGSGSSYEQYF.

V and J are TRBV11-3 and TRBJ2-2; D gene ambiguous. Per germline, CDR1 SGHNT and CDR2 YENEEA. Between the trimmed V and J ends, which lost 5 bases and 1 base, there was a span of 11 bases. The CDR3 is 15 amino acids. The chain's CDR3 is CASSTDPGNTGELFF. The CDR3 nucleotides are TGTGCCAGCAGCACCGACCCGGGGAACACCGGGGAGCTGTTTTTT.

The V and J genes are TRBV19 and TRBJ1-1, with unresolved D. CDR1 LNHDA and CDR2 SQIVND come from the germline V gene (reference sequence). The V end was cut by 6 bases, the J end by 1 base, with 15 bases between. This CDR3 has 15 residues. This CDR3 reads CASRPFAGENTEAFF. CDR3 DNA sequence: TGTGCCAGTAGACCTTTCGCAGGTGAGAACACTGAAGCTTTCTTT.

This clone was observed once. The chain carries TRBV7-2 and TRBJ1-5, with TRBD1 identical over 7 bases. The germline CDR1 and CDR2 sequences are SGHTA and FQGNSA. The CDR3 sequence is 16 residues long. Trimming at V came to 2 bases and at J to 0 bases, leaving 4 bases not matched to a gene. DNA for the CDR3: TGTGCCAGCAGCTTACAGGGGGAAAATAGCAATCAGCCCCAGCATTTT. The encoded protein is CASSLQGENSNQPQHF.

The chain has TRBV14 and TRBJ1-2; D may be TRBD1 (5 bases). The ends were cut back, 4 bases at V and 5 bases at J, with 14 bases in the middle. The CDR3 has 14 amino acids. Germline values: CDR1 SGHDN, CDR2 FVKESK. CDR3 region: CASSRGGTVYGYTF. CDR3 bases: TGTGCCAGCAGCCGGGGGGGGACGGTTTATGGCTACACCTTC.

This rearrangement joins TRBV19 to TRBJ2-7, with 7 nucleotides matching TRBD1. The V gene's germline CDR1 is LNHDA and CDR2 SQIVND (reference sequence). The CDR3 loop spans 15 amino acids. Trimming removed 6 bases from V and 0 bases from J; junction bases left unmatched: 8. CDR3 in DNA: TGTGCCAGTAGGCCAGGGGGAACTGGCTCCTACGAGCAGTACTTC. Translation gives CASRPGGTGSYEQYF.

V usage is TRBV5-1 and J usage is TRBJ2-2; 8 positions agree with TRBD1. This CDR3 is 15 amino acids long. After removal of 3 bases from V and 2 bases from J, the junction contained 3 bases not matched to a gene. Germline V gene sequence: CDR1 SGHRS, CDR2 YFSETQ. The DNA of the CDR3 is TGCGCCAGCAGCTCGGGACAGGCAAACACCGGGGAGCTGTTTTTT. It codes for CASSSGQANTGELFF.

The chain recombines TRBV19 with TRBJ2-2; D might be TRBD1 or TRBD2, each matching 5 bases. V was clipped by 0 bases and J by 4 bases, with 15 bases between them. The CDR3 contains 17 residues. Germline-derived CDR1 and CDR2 are LNHDA and SQIVND (reference sequence). In DNA form, the CDR3 reads TGTGCCAGTAGTATAGATGAGGGGCGGGTTGGCACCGGGGAGCTGTTTTTT. Encoded protein: CASSIDEGRVGTGELFF.